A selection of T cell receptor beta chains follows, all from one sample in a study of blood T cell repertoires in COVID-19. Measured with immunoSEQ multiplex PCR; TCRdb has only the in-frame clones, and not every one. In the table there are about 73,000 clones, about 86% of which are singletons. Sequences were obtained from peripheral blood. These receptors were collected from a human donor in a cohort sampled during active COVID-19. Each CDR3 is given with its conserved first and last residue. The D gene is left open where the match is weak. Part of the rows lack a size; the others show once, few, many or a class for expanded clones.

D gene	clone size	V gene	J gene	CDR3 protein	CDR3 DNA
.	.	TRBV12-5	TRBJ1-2	CASGFIFGRDGYTF	TGTGCTAGTGGTTTCATATTTGGCAGGGATGGCTACACCTTC
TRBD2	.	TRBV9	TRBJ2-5	CASSVGVGLAGTIQETQYF	TGTGCCAGCAGCGTAGGGGTGGGGCTAGCGGGGACGATTCAAGAGACCCAGTACTTC
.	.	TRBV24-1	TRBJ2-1	CATSDSASDEQFF	TGTGCCACCAGTGATTCCGCGTCGGATGAGCAGTTCTTC
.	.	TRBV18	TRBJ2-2	CASSPSQIKNTGELFF	TGTGCCAGCTCACCATCCCAGATCAAGAACACCGGGGAGCTGTTTTTT
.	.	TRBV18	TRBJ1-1	CASSLQMGTQGGNTEAFF	TGTGCCAGCTCACTCCAGATGGGGACGCAGGGAGGGAACACTGAAGCTTTCTTT
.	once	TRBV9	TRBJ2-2	CASSPYGGGTGELFF	TGTGCCAGCAGCCCGTATGGGGGCGGCACCGGGGAGCTGTTTTTT
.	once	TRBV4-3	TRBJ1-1	CASSLSWGQTNTEAFF	TGCGCCAGCAGCCTATCCTGGGGGCAGACGAACACTGAAGCTTTCTTT
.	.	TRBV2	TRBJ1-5	CASKEGYSNQPQHF	TGTGCCAGCAAGGAGGGGTATAGCAATCAGCCCCAGCATTTT
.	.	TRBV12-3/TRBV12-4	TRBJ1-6	CASGGAGSPLHF	TGTGCCAGCGGCGGGGCGGGTTCACCCCTCCACTTT
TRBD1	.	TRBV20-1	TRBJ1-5	CSASMPQGNQPQHF	TGCAGTGCTAGTATGCCACAGGGGAATCAGCCCCAGCATTTT
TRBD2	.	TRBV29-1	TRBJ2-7	CSPSKVLAGAYEQYF	TGCAGCCCCTCGAAGGTCCTAGCGGGGGCCTACGAGCAGTACTTC
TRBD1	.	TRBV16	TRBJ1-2	CASSQMTGSGYTF	TGTGCCAGCAGCCAGATGACAGGGAGCGGCTACACCTTC
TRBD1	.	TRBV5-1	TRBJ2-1	CASSARDRVGNEQFF	TGCGCCAGCAGCGCCCGGGACAGGGTGGGGAATGAGCAGTTCTTC
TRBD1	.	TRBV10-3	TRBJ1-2	CAITEGQRINYGYTF	TGTGCCATCACCGAGGGACAGAGAATTAACTATGGCTACACCTTC
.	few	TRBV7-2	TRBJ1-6	CASSDPGTPLHF	TGTGCCAGCAGCGACCCGGGGACACCCCTCCACTTT
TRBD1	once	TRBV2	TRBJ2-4	CASSEGDRAGSIQYF	TGTGCCAGCAGTGAAGGGGACAGGGCGGGATCCATTCAGTACTTC
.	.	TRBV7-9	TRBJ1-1	CASSAGGGGTEAFF	TGTGCCAGCAGCGCCGGAGGCGGGGGCACTGAAGCTTTCTTT
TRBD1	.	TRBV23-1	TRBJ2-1	CARGGQVVNNEQFF	TGCGCCAGAGGCGGACAGGTGGTGAACAATGAGCAGTTCTTC
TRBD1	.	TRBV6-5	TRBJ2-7	CASSTGGTIYEQYF	TGTGCCAGCAGTACAGGGGGAACTATCTACGAGCAGTACTTC
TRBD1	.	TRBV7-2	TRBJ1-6	CASSFRQGNSPLHF	TGTGCCAGCAGCTTCCGACAGGGCAATTCACCCCTCCACTTT
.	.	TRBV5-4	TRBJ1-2	CASSLDPSNYGYTF	TGTGCCAGCAGCTTGGATCCGAGTAACTATGGCTACACCTTC
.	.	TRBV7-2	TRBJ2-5	CASSLLPEETQYF	TGTGCCAGCAGCTTACTCCCAGAAGAGACCCAGTACTTC
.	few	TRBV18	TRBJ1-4	CASSFQRQGTNEKLFF	TGTGCCAGCTCATTTCAACGCCAGGGAACTAATGAAAAACTGTTTTTT
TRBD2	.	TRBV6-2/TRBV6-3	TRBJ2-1	CASSYLRGGLVNEQFF	TGTGCCAGCAGTTACCTGCGGGGGGGCCTCGTAAATGAGCAGTTCTTC
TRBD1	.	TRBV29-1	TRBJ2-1	CSVSGQGKEQFF	TGCAGCGTTTCGGGACAGGGAAAAGAGCAGTTCTTC
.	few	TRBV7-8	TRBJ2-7	CASNLAPGYEQYF	TGTGCCAGCAACTTGGCCCCAGGCTACGAGCAGTACTTC
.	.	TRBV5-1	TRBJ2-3	CASRATQGSTDTQYF	TGCGCCAGCAGGGCCACCCAGGGTAGCACAGATACGCAGTATTTT
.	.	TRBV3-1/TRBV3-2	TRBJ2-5	CASSPPWAQETQYF	TGTGCCAGCAGCCCCCCCTGGGCTCAAGAGACCCAGTACTTC
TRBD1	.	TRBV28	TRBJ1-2	CASSPGDRGRWGYTF	TGTGCCAGCAGCCCCGGGGACAGGGGGCGGTGGGGCTACACCTTC
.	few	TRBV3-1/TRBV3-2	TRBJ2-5	CASSQGPQETQYF	TGTGCCAGCAGCCAAGGGCCCCAAGAGACCCAGTACTTC
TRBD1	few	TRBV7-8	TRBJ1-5	CASSIWTGGRNQPQHF	TGTGCCAGCAGCATTTGGACAGGGGGCCGCAATCAGCCCCAGCATTTT
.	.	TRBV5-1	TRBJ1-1	CASSLDHSPDTEAFF	TGCGCCAGCAGCTTGGATCATTCCCCGGACACTGAAGCTTTCTTT
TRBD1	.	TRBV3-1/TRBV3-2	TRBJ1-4	CASSPDRAVWPNEKLFF	TGTGCCAGCAGCCCCGACAGGGCTGTGTGGCCTAATGAAAAACTGTTTTTT
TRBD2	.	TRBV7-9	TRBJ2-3	CASSPKGGGGFSTDTQYF	TGTGCCAGCAGCCCAAAGGGCGGGGGGGGTTTTAGCACAGATACGCAGTATTTT
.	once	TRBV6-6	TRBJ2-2	CASSPGLGGTGELFF	TGTGCCAGCAGTCCCGGCCTAGGAGGAACCGGGGAGCTGTTTTTT
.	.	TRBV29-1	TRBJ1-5	CSVEGCLRGNQPQHF	TGCAGCGTTGAGGGCTGTCTCAGGGGTAATCAGCCCCAGCATTTT
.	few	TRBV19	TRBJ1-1	CASSHRENTEAFF	TGTGCCAGTAGCCACAGGGAAAACACTGAAGCTTTCTTT
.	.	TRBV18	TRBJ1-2	CASSPLVEGYTF	TGTGCCAGCTCACCGTTGGTGGAGGGCTACACCTTC
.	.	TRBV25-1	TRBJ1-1	CASSEAAERNEAFF	TGTGCCAGCAGTGAGGCGGCGGAAAGAAACGAAGCTTTCTTT
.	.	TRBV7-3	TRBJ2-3	CASSLNTGSTDTQYF	TGTGCCAGCAGCTTAAATACAGGGAGCACAGATACGCAGTATTTT